Each of the 8 T cell receptor beta chains below was sequenced from the same sample in a study of blood T cell repertoires in COVID-19. TCRdb's copy holds only in-frame clones and misses some; the assay was immunoSEQ multiplex PCR. The sample has under 350,000 clones; around 92% are singletons. Specimen: peripheral blood. Receptors were obtained from a woman in her thirties with COVID-19, enrolled during active disease.

The V call is TRBV5-4, the J call TRBJ1-4; 9 bases map to TRBD1. The CDR3 contains 15 residues. The germline V gene encodes CDR1 SGHNT and CDR2 YYREEE (reference sequence). With V trimmed by 4 bases and J by 6 bases, 7 bases remained unmatched. Written as DNA, the CDR3 is TGTGCCAGCAGCACAGGCCGGGACAGGGATGAAAAACTGTTTTTT. Translated, it gives CASSTGRDRDEKLFF.

The genes are TRBV19 and TRBJ2-5; 7 bases fit TRBD1. The CDR3 runs 14 residues. The V segment lost 6 bases and the J segment 4 bases; nucleotides outside the gene matches: 8. Germline CDR1 LNHDA, CDR2 SQIVND (reference sequence). The CDR3 loop is CASSGRTGVETQYF. CDR3 coding DNA: TGTGCCAGTAGCGGCCGGACAGGCGTAGAGACCCAGTACTTC. The full variable domain, completed using reference TRBV19 and TRBJ2-5, is DGGITQSPKYLFRKEGQNVTLSCEQNLNHDAMYWYRQDPGQGLRLIYYSQIVNDFQKGDIAEGYSVSREKKESFPLTVTSAQKNPTAFYLCASSGRTGVETQYFGPGTRLLVL.

Note on this clone: The junction departs from germline at one end; a sequencing error may be responsible. The chain carries TRBV7-7 and TRBJ1-1; no definite D call. This CDR3 is 13 amino acids long. The germline V gene has CDR1 SSHAT and CDR2 FNYEAQ (reference sequence). In nucleotides, the CDR3 is TGTGCTAGCAGCTTACAACAGAACACTGAAGCTTTCTTT. Amino acids: CASSLQQNTEAFF.

This chain connects TRBV7-2 to TRBJ2-7, with a weak D call TRBD2 (6 bases). Germline CDR1 reads SGHTA; CDR2 reads FQGNSA. Trimming removed 5 bases from V and 6 bases from J, with 14 bases in between. The CDR3 is 13 amino acids. DNA for the CDR3: TGTGCCAGCAGCCTTGAGGAGGGGAGCGAGCAGTACTTC. Translating it yields CASSLEEGSEQYF.

This clone was observed a few times. The rearrangement uses TRBV5-1 and TRBJ1-1; D is perhaps TRBD1 (6 bases). Germline assignment: CDR1 SGHRS and CDR2 YFSETQ. Deletions cut 8 bases from V and 1 base from J, with 15 bases between. This CDR3 is built from 14 residues. The DNA for the CDR3 is TGCGCCAGTAGCAACGGACAGCCGAACACTGAAGCTTTCTTT. Protein product: CASSNGQPNTEAFF.

This clone was seen just once. The chain has TRBV9 and TRBJ2-3, with 7 positions matching TRBD2. Losses at the gene ends were 0 bases for V and 0 bases for J; bases not matched to a gene: 4. The CDR3 spans 16 residues. Germline V gives CDR1 SGDLS, CDR2 YYNGEE. CDR3: CASSVGSGLSTDTQYF. The CDR3 nucleotides read TGTGCCAGCAGCGTAGGTAGCGGGCTCAGCACAGATACGCAGTATTTT.

The chain has TRBV4-3 and TRBJ1-2; 8 bases are a match to TRBD1. The CDR3 has 15 residues. With V trimmed by 1 base and J by 5 bases, 6 bases remained unmatched. Germline values: CDR1 LGHNA, CDR2 YSLEER. CDR3 bases: TGCGCCAGCAGCCAAGGGGGCAGGGGGCTGTATGGCTACACCTTC. Encoded protein: CASSQGGRGLYGYTF.

This clone was picked up one time. The rearrangement links TRBV2 to TRBJ1-5, with a weak D call TRBD1 (6 bases). Germline V lookup: CDR1 SNHLY, CDR2 FYNNEI. The CDR3 is made up of 14 amino acids. V dropped 5 bases and J dropped 4 bases, with 12 bases sitting between them. CDR3 loop: CASSTGTRNQPQHF. In DNA form, the CDR3 reads TGTGCCAGCAGTACCGGGACACGTAATCAGCCCCAGCATTTT.